Presented here are 8 T cell receptor beta chains from one specimen sequenced in a study of T-cell reconstitution after alpha-beta-depleted transplantation in children. Preparation of the TCRbeta library involved a method that used unique molecular identifiers. TCRdb re-called the PCR reads through MiXCR, storing one row per CDR3 protein. The table records some 340,000 distinct CDR3 sequences, over 9% of them present only once. This material consisted of PBMCs from the stem cell graft donor, taken from the stem cell graft. These receptors were taken from a human donor who donated a stem cell graft to a child with acute lymphoblastic leukemia.

There are many counts of this clonotype. The V call is TRBV4-2, the J call TRBJ2-7; 7 bases agree with TRBD2. V lost 1 base, J lost 1 base, and 7 bases stayed unmatched. This CDR3 region has 16 residues. The germline V gene encodes CDR1 LGHNA and CDR2 YNFKEQ. CDR3 loop: CASSQVSTSESYEQYF. The CDR3 nucleotides read TGTGCCAGCAGCCAAGTCTCCACTAGCGAGTCCTACGAGCAGTACTTC.

This clonotype was seen a handful of times. The chain couples TRBV29-1 to TRBJ2-7; TRBD2 matches 7 bases. The germline CDR1 and CDR2 sequences are SQVTM and ANQGSEA. This CDR3 contains 12 residues. J lost 2 bases, V lost 6 bases, and 4 bases had no gene match. The chain's CDR3 is CSVSGGTYEQYF. CDR3 sequence (DNA): TGCAGCGTATCGGGAGGAACCTACGAGCAGTACTTC.

This clonotype was seen repeatedly, ten times or more. V is TRBV20-1 and J is TRBJ1-4; weak D call: TRBD1 (5 bases). The V gene lost 6 bases and the J gene lost 5 bases, with 13 bases spanning the gap. Germline V gene lookup returns CDR1 DFQATT and CDR2 SNEGSKA (reference sequence). This CDR3 has 13 residues. This CDR3 is CSARALGNEKLFF. The CDR3 DNA follows: TGCAGTGCCAGGGCCTTGGGGAATGAAAAACTGTTTTTT.

This chain joins TRBV6-2 or TRBV6-3 and TRBJ2-7; D is perhaps TRBD2 (6 bases). The CDR3 consists of 14 residues. From germline, CDR1 is MNHEY and CDR2 SVGEGT. The ends were cut back, 8 bases at V and 3 bases at J, with 17 bases in the middle. CDR3 nucleotide sequence: TGTGCCAGCGCCTCCTCGGCGGGGTTCTACGAGCAGTACTTC. Amino acids: CASASSAGFYEQYF.

The table lists this clonotype with many counts. CDR3 in amino acids: CASSPTGNQPQHF. The CDR3, as DNA: TGTGCCAGCTCACCTACAGGGAATCAGCCCCAGCATTTT. J is TRBJ1-5 and V is TRBV18; weak D call: TRBD1 (6 bases). Trimming removed 3 bases from V and 4 bases from J, with 7 bases in between. The CDR3 is 13 residues long. In germline, CDR1 is KGHSH, CDR2 LQKENI.

At least ten counts were recorded for this clonotype. The J gene is TRBJ2-3, the V gene TRBV18; the D call may be TRBD1 or TRBD2 (5 bases each). The CDR3 contains 14 residues. Germline CDR1 and CDR2: KGHSH and LQKENI. The ends were cut back, 5 bases at V and 0 bases at J, with 9 bases in the middle. CDR3 protein: CASSVRDSTDTQYF. The CDR3 DNA reads as TGTGCCAGCTCAGTTCGGGACAGCACAGATACGCAGTATTTT.

This clonotype was seen more than once but under ten times. The rearrangement joins TRBV29-1 to TRBJ2-7, with a tentative D call TRBD2 (6 bases). Trimming left V 4 bases short and J 0 bases short, with 10 bases between. The CDR3 has 13 amino acids. Germline loops: CDR1 SQVTM, CDR2 ANQGSEA. The CDR3 is CSVVAATSYEQYF. CDR3 nucleotides: TGCAGCGTTGTAGCGGCCACCTCCTACGAGCAGTACTTC.

V gene TRBV5-8 combines with J gene TRBJ2-4, with 7 nucleotides matching TRBD1. The CDR3 has 15 amino acids. V shed 2 bases and J 2 bases; nucleotides not matched to a gene: 4. Germline V gene lookup returns CDR1 SGHTS and CDR2 YDEGEE. The CDR3 region has the DNA TGTGCCAGCAGCTTTACAGGGGTGTCCAAAAACATTCAGTACTTC. The encoded protein is CASSFTGVSKNIQYF. The complete variable domain, with remaining parts taken from reference TRBV5-8 and TRBJ2-4, reads EAGVTQSPTHLIKTRGQQATLRCSPISGHTSVYWYQQALGLGLQFLLWYDEGEERNRGNFPPRFSGRQFPNYSSELNVNALELEDSALYLCASSFTGVSKNIQYFGAGTRLSVL.